The clone carrying this TCR beta chain was detected many times. The antigen is undetermined. This CDR3 has 17 residues. V lost 1 base and J lost 6; bases outside the gene matches: 10. CDR1 is MNHEY and CDR2 is SVGEGT in the germline V gene. Described time point: sample taken at primary tumor resection. This sample was included in a study of spatial heterogeneity in lung cancer. Study findings and constraints: Counts of expanded alpha and beta TCRs within tumors tracked the tumor nonsynonymous mutation count.

MiXCR, run by TCRdb on the 5' RACE reads, gives a single entry per CDR3 protein. The sample lists 14,000 or so distinct CDR3 sequences, approximately 4.5% occurring once. The chain recombines TRBV6-2 or TRBV6-3 with TRBJ2-1; 9 bases align to TRBD2. The clonotype comes from a female donor with early-stage non-small cell lung cancer. The sequencing used lung tumor tissue, collected at surgery. The CDR3 sequence: CASSYFLMRGGVNEQFF. The CDR3 nucleotides read TGTGCCAGCAGTTACTTTTTAATGCGGGGGGGCGTCAATGAGCAGTTCTTC.